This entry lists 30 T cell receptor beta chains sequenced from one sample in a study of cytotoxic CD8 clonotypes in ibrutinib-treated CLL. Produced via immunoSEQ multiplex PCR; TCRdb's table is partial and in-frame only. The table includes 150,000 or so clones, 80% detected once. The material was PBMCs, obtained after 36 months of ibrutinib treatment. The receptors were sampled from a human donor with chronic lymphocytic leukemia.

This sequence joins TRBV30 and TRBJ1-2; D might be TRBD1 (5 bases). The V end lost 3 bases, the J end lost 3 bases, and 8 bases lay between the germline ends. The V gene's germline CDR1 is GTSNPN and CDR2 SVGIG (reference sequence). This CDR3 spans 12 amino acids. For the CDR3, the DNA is TGTGCCTGGAGCGCGGGGGACTATGGCTACACCTTC. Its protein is CAWSAGDYGYTF.

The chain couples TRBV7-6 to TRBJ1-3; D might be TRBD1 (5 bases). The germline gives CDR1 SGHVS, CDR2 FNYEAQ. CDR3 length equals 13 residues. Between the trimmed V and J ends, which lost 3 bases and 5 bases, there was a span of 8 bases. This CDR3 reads CASSFDRRNTIYF. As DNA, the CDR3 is TGTGCCAGCAGCTTTGACAGAAGAAACACCATATATTTT.

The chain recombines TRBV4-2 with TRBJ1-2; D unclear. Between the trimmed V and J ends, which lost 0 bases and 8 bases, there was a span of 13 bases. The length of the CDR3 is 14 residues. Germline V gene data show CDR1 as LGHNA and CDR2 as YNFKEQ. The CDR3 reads CASSQDRYTMGYTF. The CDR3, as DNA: TGTGCCAGCAGCCAAGATCGGTACACCATGGGCTACACCTTC.

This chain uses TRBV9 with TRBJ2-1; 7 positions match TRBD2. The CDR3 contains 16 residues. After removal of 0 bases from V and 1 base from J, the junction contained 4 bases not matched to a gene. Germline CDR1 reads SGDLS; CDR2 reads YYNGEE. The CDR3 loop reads CASSVDQGGSYNEQFF. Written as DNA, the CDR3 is TGTGCCAGCAGCGTAGATCAGGGAGGGTCCTACAATGAGCAGTTCTTC.

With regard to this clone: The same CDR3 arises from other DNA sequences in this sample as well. The DNA for the CDR3 is TGTGCCAGTAGTATGGGGCCCTACGAGCAGTACTTC. Translated, it gives CASSMGPYEQYF. The V gene is TRBV19, the J gene TRBJ2-7; possibly TRBD1 for D (5 bases). Per the germline V gene, CDR1 is LNHDA and CDR2 is SQIVND (reference sequence). Trimming left V 3 bases short and J 2 bases short, with 5 bases between. The CDR3 contains 12 residues.

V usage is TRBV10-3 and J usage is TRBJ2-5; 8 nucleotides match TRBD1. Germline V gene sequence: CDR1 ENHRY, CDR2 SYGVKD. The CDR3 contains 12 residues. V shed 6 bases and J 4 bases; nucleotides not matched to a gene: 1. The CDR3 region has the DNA TGTGCCATCAGAGGACAGGGAGAGACCCAGTACTTC. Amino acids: CAIRGQGETQYF.

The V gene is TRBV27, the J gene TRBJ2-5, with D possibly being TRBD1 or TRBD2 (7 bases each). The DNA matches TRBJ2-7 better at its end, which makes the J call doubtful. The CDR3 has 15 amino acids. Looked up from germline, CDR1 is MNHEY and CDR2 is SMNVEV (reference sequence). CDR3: CASSSFRGGSYEQYF. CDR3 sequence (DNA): TGTGCCAGCAGTAGTTTCAGGGGGGGCTCCTACGAGCAGTACTTC.

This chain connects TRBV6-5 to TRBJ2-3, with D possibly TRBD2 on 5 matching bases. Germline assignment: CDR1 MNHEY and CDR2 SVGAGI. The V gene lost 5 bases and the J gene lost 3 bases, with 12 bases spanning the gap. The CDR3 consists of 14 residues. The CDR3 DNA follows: TGTGCCAGCAGTCCCTTGAGGGCTACAGATACGCAGTATTTT. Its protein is CASSPLRATDTQYF.

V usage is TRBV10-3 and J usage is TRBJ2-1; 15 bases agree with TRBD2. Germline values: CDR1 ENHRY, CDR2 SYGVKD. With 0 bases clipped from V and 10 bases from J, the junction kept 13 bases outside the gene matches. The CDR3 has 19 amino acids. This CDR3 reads CAISESTGLAGGRSREQFF. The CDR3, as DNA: TGTGCCATCAGTGAGTCGACAGGACTAGCGGGAGGGCGGAGTCGCGAGCAGTTCTTC.

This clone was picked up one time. In DNA, the CDR3 is TGTGCCACCCAGCGAGGCTACGACGGCTCCTACGAGCAGTACTTC. Translated, it gives CATQRGYDGSYEQYF. The chain recombines TRBV19 with TRBJ2-7; D unclear. Deletions cut 10 bases from V and 0 bases from J, with 19 bases between. The CDR3 loop spans 15 amino acids. CDR1 is LNHDA, CDR2 SQIVND, per germline (reference sequence).

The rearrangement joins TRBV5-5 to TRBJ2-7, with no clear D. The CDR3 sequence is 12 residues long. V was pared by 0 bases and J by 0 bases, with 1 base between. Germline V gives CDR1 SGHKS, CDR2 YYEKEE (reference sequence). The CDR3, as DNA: TGTGCCAGCAGCTTGGCCTCCTACGAGCAGTACTTC. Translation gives CASSLASYEQYF. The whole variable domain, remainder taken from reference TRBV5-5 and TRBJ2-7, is DAGVTQSPTHLIKTRGQQVTLRCSPISGHKSVSWYQQVLGQGPQFIFQYYEKEERGRGNFPDRFSARQFPNYSSELNVNALLLGDSALYLCASSLASYEQYFGPGTRLTVT.

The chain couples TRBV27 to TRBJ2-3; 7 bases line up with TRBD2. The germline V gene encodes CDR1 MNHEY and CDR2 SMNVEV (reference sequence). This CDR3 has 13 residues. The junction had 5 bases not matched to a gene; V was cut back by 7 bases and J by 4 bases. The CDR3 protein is CASTGEGSDTQYF. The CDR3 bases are TGTGCCAGCACCGGGGAGGGTTCAGATACGCAGTATTTT.

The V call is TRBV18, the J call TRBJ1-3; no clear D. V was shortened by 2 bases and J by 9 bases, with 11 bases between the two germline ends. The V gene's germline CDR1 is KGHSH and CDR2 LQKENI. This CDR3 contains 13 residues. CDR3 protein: CASSPGQDGTIYF. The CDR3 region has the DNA TGTGCCAGCTCACCAGGGCAAGATGGCACCATATATTTT.

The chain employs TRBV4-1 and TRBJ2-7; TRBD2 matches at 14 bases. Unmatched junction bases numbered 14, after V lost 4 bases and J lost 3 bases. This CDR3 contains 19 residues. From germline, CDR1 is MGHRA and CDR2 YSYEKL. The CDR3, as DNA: TGCGCCAGCAGCCCGGCGGGACTAGCGGGGGCTACGAGTTACTACGAGCAGTACTTC. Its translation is CASSPAGLAGATSYYEQYF.

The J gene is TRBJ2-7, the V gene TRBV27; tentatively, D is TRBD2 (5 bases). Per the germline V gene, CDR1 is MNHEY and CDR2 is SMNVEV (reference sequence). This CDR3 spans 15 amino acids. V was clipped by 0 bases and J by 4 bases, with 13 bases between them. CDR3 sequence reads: CASSLSILAEYEQYF. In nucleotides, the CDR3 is TGTGCCAGCAGTTTATCGATTCTAGCAGAATACGAGCAGTACTTC.

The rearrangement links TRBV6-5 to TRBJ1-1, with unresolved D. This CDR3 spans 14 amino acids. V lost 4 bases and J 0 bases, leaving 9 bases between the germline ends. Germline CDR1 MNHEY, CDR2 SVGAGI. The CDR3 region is CASSSGRLNTEAFF. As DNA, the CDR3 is TGTGCCAGCAGTTCAGGACGGCTGAACACTGAAGCTTTCTTT.

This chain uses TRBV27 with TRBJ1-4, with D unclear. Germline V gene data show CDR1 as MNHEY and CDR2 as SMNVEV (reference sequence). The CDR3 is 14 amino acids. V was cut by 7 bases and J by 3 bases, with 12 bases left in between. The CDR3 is CASTQKPSNEKLFF. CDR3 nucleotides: TGTGCCAGCACTCAGAAACCTTCTAATGAAAAACTGTTTTTT.

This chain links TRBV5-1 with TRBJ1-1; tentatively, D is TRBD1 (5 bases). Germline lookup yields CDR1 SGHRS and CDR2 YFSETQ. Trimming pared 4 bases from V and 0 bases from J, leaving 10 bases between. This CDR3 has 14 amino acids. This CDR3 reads CASSADSMNTEAFF. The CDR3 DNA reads TGCGCCAGCAGCGCTGACAGCATGAACACTGAAGCTTTCTTT. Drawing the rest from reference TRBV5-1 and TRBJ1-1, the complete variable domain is KAGVTQTPRYLIKTRGQQVTLSCSPISGHRSVSWYQQTPGQGLQFLFEYFSETQRNKGNFPGRFSGRQFSNSRSEMNVSTLELGDSALYLCASSADSMNTEAFFGQGTRLTVV.

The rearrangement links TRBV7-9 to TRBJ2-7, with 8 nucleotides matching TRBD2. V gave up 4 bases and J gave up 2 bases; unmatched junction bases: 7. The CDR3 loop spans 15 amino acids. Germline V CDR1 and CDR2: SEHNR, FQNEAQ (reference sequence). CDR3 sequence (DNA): TGTGCCAGCAGCTACCAAGCGGGGGAGGCCTACGAGCAGTACTTC. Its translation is CASSYQAGEAYEQYF.

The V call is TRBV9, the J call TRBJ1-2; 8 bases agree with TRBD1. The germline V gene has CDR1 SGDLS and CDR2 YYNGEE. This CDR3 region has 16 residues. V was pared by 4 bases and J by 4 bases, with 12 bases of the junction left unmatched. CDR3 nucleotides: TGTGCCAGCAGCTTAGCCAAGTGGACAGGGTTCTATGGCTACACCTTC. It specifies CASSLAKWTGFYGYTF. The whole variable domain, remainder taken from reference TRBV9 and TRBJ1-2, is DSGVTQTPKHLITATGQRVTLRCSPRSGDLSVYWYQQSLDQGLQFLIQYYNGEERAKGNILERFSAQQFPDLHSELNLSSLELGDSALYFCASSLAKWTGFYGYTFGSGTRLTVV.

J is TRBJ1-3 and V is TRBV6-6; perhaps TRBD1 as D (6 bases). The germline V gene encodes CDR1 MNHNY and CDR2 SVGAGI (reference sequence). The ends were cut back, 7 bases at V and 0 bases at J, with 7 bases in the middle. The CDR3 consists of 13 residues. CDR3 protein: CASKGGSGNTIYF. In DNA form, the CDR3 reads TGTGCCAGCAAAGGGGGCTCTGGAAACACCATATATTTT.

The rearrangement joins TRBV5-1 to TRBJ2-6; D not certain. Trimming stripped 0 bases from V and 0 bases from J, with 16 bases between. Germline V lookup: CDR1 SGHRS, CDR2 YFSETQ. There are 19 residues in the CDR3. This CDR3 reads CASSLAGLGGRSGANVLTF. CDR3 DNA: TGCGCCAGCAGCTTGGCTGGGTTGGGCGGTCGCTCTGGGGCCAACGTCCTGACTTTC.

The CDR3 is CASSPMIGNTDTQYF. CDR3 in DNA: TGTGCCAGCTCACCAATGATTGGCAACACAGATACGCAGTATTTT. The chain uses TRBV18 and TRBJ2-3; D unclear. V was pared by 2 bases and J by 2 bases, with 11 bases between. The germline V gene encodes CDR1 KGHSH and CDR2 LQKENI. The CDR3 length is 15 residues.

For the CDR3, the DNA is TGTGCCAGCAGCCAAGATGGACTAGCGGGAGGAGATACGCAGTATTTT. Translation: CASSQDGLAGGDTQYF. This chain uses TRBV4-2 with TRBJ2-3; 14 bases map to TRBD2. The germline V gene has CDR1 LGHNA and CDR2 YNFKEQ. The CDR3 covers 16 residues. Trimming cost V 0 bases and J 5 bases; bases outside gene matches: 1.

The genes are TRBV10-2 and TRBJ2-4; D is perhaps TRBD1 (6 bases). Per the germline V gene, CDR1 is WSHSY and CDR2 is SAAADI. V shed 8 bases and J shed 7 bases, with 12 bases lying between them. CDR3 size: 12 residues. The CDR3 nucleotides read TGCGCCAGCCGGGACACGGGCAACATTCAGTACTTC. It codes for CASRDTGNIQYF.

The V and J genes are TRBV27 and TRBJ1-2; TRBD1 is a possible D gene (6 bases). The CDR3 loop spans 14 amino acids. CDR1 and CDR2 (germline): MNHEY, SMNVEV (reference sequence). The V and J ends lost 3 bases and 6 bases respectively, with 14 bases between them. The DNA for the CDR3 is TGTGCCAGCAGTTTCGGCAGGGGACGGGATGGCTACACCTTC. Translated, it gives CASSFGRGRDGYTF.

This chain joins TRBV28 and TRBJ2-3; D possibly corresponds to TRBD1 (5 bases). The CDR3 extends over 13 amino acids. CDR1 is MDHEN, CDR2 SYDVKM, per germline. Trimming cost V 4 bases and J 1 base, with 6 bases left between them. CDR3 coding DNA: TGTGCCAGCAGTTCACAGGGCACAGATACGCAGTATTTT. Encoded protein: CASSSQGTDTQYF.

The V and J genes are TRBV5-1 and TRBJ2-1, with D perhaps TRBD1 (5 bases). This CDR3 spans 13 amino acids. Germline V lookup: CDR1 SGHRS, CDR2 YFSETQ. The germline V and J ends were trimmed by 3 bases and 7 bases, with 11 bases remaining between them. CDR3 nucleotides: TGCGCCAGCAGCTACCCGACAGCGAATGAGCAGTTCTTC. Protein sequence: CASSYPTANEQFF.

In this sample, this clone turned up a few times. The CDR3 protein is CASSVAGTTANEQFF. DNA for the CDR3: TGTGCCAGCAGCGTAGCCGGGACAACAGCCAATGAGCAGTTCTTC. The V call is TRBV9, the J call TRBJ2-1, with D possibly being TRBD1 (6 bases). Germline CDR1 SGDLS, CDR2 YYNGEE. The CDR3 totals 15 residues. Deletions cut 0 bases from V and 6 bases from J, with 13 bases between.

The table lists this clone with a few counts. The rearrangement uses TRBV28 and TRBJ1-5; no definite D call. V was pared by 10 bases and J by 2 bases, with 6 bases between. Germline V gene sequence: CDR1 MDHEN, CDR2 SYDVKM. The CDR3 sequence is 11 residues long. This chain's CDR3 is CATRGNQPQHF. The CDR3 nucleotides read TGTGCCACCCGCGGCAATCAGCCCCAGCATTTT.